This entry lists 6 T cell receptor beta chains sequenced from one sample in a study of shared clonotypes between healthy human individuals. Positively selected for CCR7, the CD45RO-negative cells used as naive CD8 cells excluded terminally differentiated effector memory CD45RA+ cells. Using immunoSEQ multiplex PCR, the repertoire was profiled, and TCRdb retains in-frame clones only, with some absent. Of hundreds of thousands of clones listed, 95% to 96% were seen once; the top ten hold 0.095% to 0.12%. Sequenced sample: naive CD8+ T cells sorted from blood. These receptors were taken from a woman in her 30s in good health.

This rearrangement joins TRBV5-4 to TRBJ2-7; 7 bases fit TRBD1. Looked up from germline, CDR1 is SGHNT and CDR2 is YYREEE (reference sequence). Germline trimming cut 4 bases from V and 5 bases from J; bases unmatched to any gene: 3. This CDR3 spans 12 amino acids. The CDR3 region has the DNA TGTGCCAGCAGCACACAGGGGAACGAGCAGTACTTC. This codes for CASSTQGNEQYF.

The CDR3 reads CASSDYDRLYYEQYF. CDR3 sequence (DNA): TGTGCCAGCAGCGATTACGACAGGCTATACTACGAGCAGTACTTC. The chain uses TRBV5-4 and TRBJ2-7, with TRBD1 as a possible D gene (6 bases). The CDR3 consists of 15 residues. Germline loops: CDR1 SGHNT, CDR2 YYREEE (reference sequence). V lost 4 bases to trimming and J lost 3 bases, with 17 bases between them.

V gene TRBV6-1 combines with J gene TRBJ2-7; D remains unclear. Between the trimmed V and J ends, which lost 5 bases and 6 bases, there was a span of 29 bases. CDR3 length: 18 residues. Germline V gene sequence: CDR1 MNHNS, CDR2 SASEGT. In DNA form, the CDR3 reads TGTGCCAGCAGTCAAGTGCCATTAGGCAACCCCCTTGGTTCCGAGCAGTACTTC. This gives the protein CASSQVPLGNPLGSEQYF.

This clone was detected once. V is TRBV5-1 and J is TRBJ2-7; the D gene is possibly TRBD2 (6 bases). The CDR3 has 15 amino acids. Trimming pared 4 bases from V and 2 bases from J, leaving 16 bases between. In germline, CDR1 is SGHRS, CDR2 YFSETQ. The CDR3 DNA follows: TGCGCCAGCAGCACTGCGGGGACGTCTGCCTACGAGCAGTACTTC. Translated: CASSTAGTSAYEQYF. Variable domain in full (rest from reference TRBV5-1 and TRBJ2-7): KAGVTQTPRYLIKTRGQQVTLSCSPISGHRSVSWYQQTPGQGLQFLFEYFSETQRNKGNFPGRFSGRQFSNSRSEMNVSTLELGDSALYLCASSTAGTSAYEQYFGPGTRLTVT.

The CDR3 nucleotides are TGTGCCAGCAGTTACGACGGGACGTCGGAAGCTTTCTTT. Translating it yields CASSYDGTSEAFF. V is TRBV6-6 and J is TRBJ1-1; a possible D gene is TRBD1 (5 bases). Trimming cost V 2 bases and J 8 bases, with 12 bases left between them. The CDR3 has 13 amino acids. Germline assignment: CDR1 MNHNY and CDR2 SVGAGI (reference sequence).

This sequence joins TRBV4-2 and TRBJ2-3; D is possibly TRBD1 (5 bases). The CDR3 spans 15 residues. The germline CDR1 and CDR2 sequences are LGHNA and YNFKEQ. V lost 3 bases and J lost 1, with 11 bases in between. Here the CDR3 reads CASSHEWGRTDTQYF. The CDR3 DNA follows: TGTGCCAGCAGCCACGAATGGGGCCGCACAGATACGCAGTATTTT.